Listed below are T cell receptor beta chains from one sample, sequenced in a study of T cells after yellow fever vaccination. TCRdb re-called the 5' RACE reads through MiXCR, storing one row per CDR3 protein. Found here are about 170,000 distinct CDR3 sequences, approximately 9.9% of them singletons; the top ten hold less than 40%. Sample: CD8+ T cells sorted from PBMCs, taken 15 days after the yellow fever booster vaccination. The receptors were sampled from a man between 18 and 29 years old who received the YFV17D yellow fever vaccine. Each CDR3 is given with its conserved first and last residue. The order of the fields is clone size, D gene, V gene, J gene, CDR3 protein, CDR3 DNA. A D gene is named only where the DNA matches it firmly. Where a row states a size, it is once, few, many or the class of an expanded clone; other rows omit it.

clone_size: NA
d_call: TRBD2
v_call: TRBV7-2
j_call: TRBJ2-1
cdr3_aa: CASSPEGLEDYNEQFF
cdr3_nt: TGTGCCAGCAGCCCAGAGGGACTAGAAGATTACAATGAGCAGTTCTTC

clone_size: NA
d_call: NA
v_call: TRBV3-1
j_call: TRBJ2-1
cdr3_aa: CASSQVSLVEQFF
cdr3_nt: TGTGCCAGCAGCCAAGTCTCGTTGGTCGAGCAGTTCTTC

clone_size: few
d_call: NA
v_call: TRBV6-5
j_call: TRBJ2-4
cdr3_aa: CASSNLEYLAKNIQYF
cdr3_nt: TGTGCCAGCAGTAATCTAGAGTACCTAGCCAAAAACATTCAGTACTTC

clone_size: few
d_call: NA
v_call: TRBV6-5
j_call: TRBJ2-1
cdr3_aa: CASSYSPTGNEQFF
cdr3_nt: TGTGCCAGCAGTTACTCCCCCACGGGAAATGAGCAGTTCTTC

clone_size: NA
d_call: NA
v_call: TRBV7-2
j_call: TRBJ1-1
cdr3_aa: CASSLERGGMDTEAFF
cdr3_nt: TGTGCCAGCAGCTTAGAAAGAGGGGGTATGGACACTGAAGCTTTCTTT

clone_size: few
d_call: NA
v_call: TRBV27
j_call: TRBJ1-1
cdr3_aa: CASSFIENTEAFF
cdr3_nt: TGTGCCAGCAGTTTTATAGAGAACACTGAAGCTTTCTTT

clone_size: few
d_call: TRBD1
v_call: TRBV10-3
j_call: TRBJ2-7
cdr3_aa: CAISGDRGYEQYF
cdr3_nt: TGTGCCATCAGTGGGGACAGGGGCTACGAGCAGTACTTC

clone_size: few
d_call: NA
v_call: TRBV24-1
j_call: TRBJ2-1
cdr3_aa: CATSGPPEGYSYNEQFF
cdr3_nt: TGTGCCACCAGTGGGCCTCCCGAAGGATACTCCTACAATGAGCAGTTCTTC

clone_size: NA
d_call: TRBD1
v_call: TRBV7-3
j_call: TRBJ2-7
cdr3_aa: CASRDRGISGPYEQYF
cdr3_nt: TGTGCCAGCAGGGACAGGGGGATATCAGGCCCCTACGAGCAGTACTTC

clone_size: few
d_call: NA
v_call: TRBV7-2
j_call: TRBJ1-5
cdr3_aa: CASSLNSRPGGNQPQHF
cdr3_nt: TGTGCCAGCAGCTTAAACTCCCGCCCCGGAGGAAATCAGCCCCAGCATTTT

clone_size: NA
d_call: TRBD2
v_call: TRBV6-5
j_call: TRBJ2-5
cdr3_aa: CASSYTGGRKTQYF
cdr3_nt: TGTGCCAGCAGTTACACGGGGGGGAGAAAGACCCAGTACTTC

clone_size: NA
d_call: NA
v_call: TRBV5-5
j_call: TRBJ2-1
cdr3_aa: CASGTKSYNEQFF
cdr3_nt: TGTGCCAGCGGAACTAAGTCCTACAATGAGCAGTTCTTC

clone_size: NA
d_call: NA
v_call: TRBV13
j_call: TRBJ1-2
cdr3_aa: CASSSGLHLVEGYTF
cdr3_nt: TGTGCCAGCAGCTCCGGGCTTCACTTGGTGGAAGGCTACACCTTC

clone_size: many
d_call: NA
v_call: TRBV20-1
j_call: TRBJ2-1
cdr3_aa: CSAYFHLRGNNEQFF
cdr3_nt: TGCAGTGCTTATTTTCACCTTCGAGGAAACAATGAGCAGTTCTTC

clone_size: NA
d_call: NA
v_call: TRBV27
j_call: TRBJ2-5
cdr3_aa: CASSRDKTQETQYF
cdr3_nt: TGTGCCAGCAGTCGTGACAAGACACAAGAGACCCAGTACTTC

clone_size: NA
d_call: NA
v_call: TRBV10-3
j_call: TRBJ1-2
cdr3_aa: CAISESGAYSPFYYGYTF
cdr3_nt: TGTGCCATCAGTGAGTCGGGAGCCTACAGTCCCTTTTACTATGGCTACACCTTC

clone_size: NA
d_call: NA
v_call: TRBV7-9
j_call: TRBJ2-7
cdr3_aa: CASSTPVGHEQYF
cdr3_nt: TGTGCCAGCAGCACACCGGTGGGGCACGAGCAGTACTTC

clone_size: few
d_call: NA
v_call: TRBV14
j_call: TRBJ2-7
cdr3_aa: CASSQDIHGSYEQYF
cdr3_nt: TGTGCCAGCAGCCAAGATATCCACGGCTCCTACGAGCAGTACTTC

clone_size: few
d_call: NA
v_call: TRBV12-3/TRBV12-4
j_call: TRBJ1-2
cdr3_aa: CASSPTDGGFAYGYTF
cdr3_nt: TGTGCCAGCAGTCCCACGGACGGGGGGTTCGCCTATGGCTACACCTTC

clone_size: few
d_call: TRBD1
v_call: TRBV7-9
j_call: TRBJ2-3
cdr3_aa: CASSPDRAYTDTQYF
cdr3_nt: TGTGCCAGCAGCCCGGACAGGGCGTACACAGATACGCAGTATTTT

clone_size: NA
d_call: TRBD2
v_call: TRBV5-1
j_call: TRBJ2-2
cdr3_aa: CASAWLAGPNTGELFF
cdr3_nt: TGCGCCAGCGCTTGGCTAGCGGGGCCCAACACCGGGGAGCTGTTTTTT

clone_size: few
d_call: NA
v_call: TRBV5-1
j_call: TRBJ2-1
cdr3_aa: CASSLGHVSYNEQFF
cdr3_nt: TGCGCCAGCAGCTTGGGCCACGTATCCTACAATGAGCAGTTCTTC

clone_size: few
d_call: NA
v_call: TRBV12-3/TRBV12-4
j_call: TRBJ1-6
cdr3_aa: CASSFTTGSSPLHF
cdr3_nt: TGTGCCAGCAGTTTTACGACAGGATCCTCACCCCTCCACTTT

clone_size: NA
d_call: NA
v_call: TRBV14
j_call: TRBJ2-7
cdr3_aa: CASSLRGGGNEQYF
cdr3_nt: TGTGCCAGCAGCCTCAGGGGTGGCGGGAACGAGCAGTACTTC

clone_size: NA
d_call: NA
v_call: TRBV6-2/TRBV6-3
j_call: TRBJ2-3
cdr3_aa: CASSPIPQNAQYF
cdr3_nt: TGTGCCAGCAGCCCGATACCCCAAAATGCGCAGTATTTT

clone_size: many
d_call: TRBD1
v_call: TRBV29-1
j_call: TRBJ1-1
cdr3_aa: CSVEPRDRRRNTEAFF
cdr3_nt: TGCAGCGTTGAACCCCGGGACAGGAGACGCAACACTGAAGCTTTCTTT

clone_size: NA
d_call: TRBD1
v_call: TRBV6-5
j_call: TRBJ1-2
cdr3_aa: CASSTGTGAPYGYTF
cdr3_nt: TGTGCCAGCAGCACCGGGACAGGAGCTCCCTATGGCTACACCTTC

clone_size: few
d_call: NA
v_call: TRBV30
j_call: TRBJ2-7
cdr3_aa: CAWAPGASYEQYF
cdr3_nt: TGTGCCTGGGCCCCCGGGGCTTCCTACGAGCAGTACTTC

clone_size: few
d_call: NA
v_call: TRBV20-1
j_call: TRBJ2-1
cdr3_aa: CSASGGPPFNEQFF
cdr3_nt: TGCAGTGCTAGCGGGGGGCCACCCTTTAATGAGCAGTTCTTC

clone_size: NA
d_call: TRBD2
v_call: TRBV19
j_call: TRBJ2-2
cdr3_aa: CASSILRTGGSGELFF
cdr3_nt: TGTGCCAGTAGTATCTTACGGACGGGGGGTAGCGGGGAGCTGTTTTTT

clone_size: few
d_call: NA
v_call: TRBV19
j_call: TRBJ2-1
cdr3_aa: CASKFEGTANEQFF
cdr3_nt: TGTGCCAGTAAATTTGAAGGGACGGCCAATGAGCAGTTCTTC

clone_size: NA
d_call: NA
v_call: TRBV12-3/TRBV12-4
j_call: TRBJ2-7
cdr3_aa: CASSPTGWHEQYF
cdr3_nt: TGTGCCAGCAGCCCCACGGGGTGGCACGAGCAGTACTTC

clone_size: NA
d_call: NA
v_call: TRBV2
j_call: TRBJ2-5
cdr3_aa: CASNQLDQETQYF
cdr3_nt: TGTGCCAGCAATCAGCTAGACCAAGAGACCCAGTACTTC

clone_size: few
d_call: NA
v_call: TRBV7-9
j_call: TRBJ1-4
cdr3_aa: CASSSARILNEKLFF
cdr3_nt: TGTGCCAGCAGCTCGGCCCGGATCTTGAATGAAAAACTGTTTTTT

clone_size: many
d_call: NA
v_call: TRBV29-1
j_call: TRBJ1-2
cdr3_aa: CSALRGESNYGYTF
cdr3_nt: TGCAGCGCCCTACGCGGGGAATCTAACTATGGCTACACCTTC

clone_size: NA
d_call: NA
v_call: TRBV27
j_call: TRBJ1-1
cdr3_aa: CATRGTGNTEAFF
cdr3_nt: TGTGCCACCCGGGGGACTGGCAACACTGAAGCTTTCTTT

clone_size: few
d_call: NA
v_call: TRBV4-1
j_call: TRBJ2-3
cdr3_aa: CASSQQIFTDTQYF
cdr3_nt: TGCGCCAGCAGCCAACAAATTTTCACAGATACGCAGTATTTT

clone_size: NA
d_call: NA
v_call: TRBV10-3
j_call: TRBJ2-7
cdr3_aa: CAISAPGEQYF
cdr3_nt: TGTGCCATCAGCGCGCCGGGGGAGCAGTACTTC